This T cell receptor beta chain was profiled in a study of cytomegalovirus exposure and HLA in healthy donors. Use of 60 Vbeta and 13 Jbeta primers characterized the PCR. Repertoires were generated with immunoSEQ multiplex PCR, while TCRdb's copy carries only in-frame clones and drops some. The repertoire holds roughly 120,000 clones, with roughly 86% as singletons. General study points: A link between a missense DCLRE1C variant and TCR beta V- and J-gene trimming emerged from a later analysis.

From germline, CDR1 is MDHEN and CDR2 SYDVKM. The CDR3 totals 16 residues. Germline trimming cut 6 bases from V and 2 bases from J; bases unmatched to any gene: 9. Details on this clone: Its antigen is still unknown.

The specimen sequenced was PBMCs. The chain carries TRBV28 and TRBJ1-5; 8 nucleotides agree with TRBD1. The sequence was collected from a man aged 40-49 years in good health and CMV-seronegative. CDR3 amino acids: CASSPLATGGNQPQHF. The CDR3 DNA follows: TGTGCCAGCAGCCCATTGGCGACAGGGGGCAATCAGCCCCAGCATTTT.